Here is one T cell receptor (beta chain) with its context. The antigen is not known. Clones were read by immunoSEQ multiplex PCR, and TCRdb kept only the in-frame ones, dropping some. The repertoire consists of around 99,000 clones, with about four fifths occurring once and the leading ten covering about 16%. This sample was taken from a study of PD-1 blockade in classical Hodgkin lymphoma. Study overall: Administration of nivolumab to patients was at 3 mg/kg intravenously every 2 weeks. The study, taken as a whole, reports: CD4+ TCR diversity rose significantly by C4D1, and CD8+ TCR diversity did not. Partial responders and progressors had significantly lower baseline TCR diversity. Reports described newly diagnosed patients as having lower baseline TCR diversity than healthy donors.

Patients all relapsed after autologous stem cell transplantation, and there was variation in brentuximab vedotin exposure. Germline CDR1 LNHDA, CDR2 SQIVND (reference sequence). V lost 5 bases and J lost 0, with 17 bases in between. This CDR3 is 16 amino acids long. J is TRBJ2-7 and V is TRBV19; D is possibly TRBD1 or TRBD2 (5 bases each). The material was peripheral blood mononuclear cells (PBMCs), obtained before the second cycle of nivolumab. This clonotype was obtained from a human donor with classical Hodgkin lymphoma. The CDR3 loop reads CASSAPGRASSYEQYF. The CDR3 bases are TGTGCCAGTAGTGCTCCGGGACGGGCTAGCTCCTACGAGCAGTACTTC.